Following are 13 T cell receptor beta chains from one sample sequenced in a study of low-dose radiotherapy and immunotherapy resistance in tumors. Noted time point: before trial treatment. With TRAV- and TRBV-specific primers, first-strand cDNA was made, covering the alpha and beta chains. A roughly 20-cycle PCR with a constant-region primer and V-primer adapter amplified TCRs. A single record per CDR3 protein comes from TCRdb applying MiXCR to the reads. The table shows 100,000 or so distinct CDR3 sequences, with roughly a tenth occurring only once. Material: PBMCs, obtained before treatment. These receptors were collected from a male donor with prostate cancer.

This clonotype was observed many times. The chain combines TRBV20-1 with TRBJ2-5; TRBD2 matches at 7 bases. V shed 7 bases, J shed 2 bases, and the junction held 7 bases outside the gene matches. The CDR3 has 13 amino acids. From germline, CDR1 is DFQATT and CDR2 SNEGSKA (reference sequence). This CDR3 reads CSEVPSGQETQYF. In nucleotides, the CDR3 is TGCAGTGAAGTCCCTAGCGGACAAGAGACCCAGTACTTC.

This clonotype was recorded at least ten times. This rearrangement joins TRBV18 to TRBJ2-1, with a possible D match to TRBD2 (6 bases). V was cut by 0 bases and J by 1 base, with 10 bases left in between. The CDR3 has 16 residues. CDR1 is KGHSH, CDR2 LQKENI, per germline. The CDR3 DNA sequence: TGTGCCAGCTCACCACCGAGCGGGCAGTCCTACAATGAGCAGTTCTTC. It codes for CASSPPSGQSYNEQFF.

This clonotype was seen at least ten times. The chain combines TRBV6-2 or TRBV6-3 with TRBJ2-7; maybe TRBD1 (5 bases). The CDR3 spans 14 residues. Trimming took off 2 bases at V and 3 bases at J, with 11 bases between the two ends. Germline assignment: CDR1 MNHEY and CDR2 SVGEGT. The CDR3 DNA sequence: TGTGCCAGCAGTTACGAAGGGGCGCGCTACGAGCAGTACTTC. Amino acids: CASSYEGARYEQYF.

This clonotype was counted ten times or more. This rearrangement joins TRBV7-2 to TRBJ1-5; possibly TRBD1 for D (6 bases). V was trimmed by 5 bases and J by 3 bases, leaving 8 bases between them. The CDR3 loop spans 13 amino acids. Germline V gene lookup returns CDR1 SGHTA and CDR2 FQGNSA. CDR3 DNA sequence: TGTGCCAGCAGCCGGGACACCAATCAGCCCCAGCATTTT. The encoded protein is CASSRDTNQPQHF.

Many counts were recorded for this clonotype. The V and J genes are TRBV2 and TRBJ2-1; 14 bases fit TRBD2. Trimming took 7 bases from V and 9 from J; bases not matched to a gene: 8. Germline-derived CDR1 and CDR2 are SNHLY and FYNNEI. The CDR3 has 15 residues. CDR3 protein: CASTPTSGRDSEQFF. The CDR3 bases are TGTGCCAGCACTCCGACTAGCGGGAGGGACAGTGAGCAGTTCTTC.

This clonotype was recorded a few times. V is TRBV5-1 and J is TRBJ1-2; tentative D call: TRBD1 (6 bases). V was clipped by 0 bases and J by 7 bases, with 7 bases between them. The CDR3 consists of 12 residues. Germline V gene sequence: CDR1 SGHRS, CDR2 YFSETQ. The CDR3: CASSLDRAGYTF. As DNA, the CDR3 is TGCGCCAGCAGCTTGGACAGGGCTGGCTACACCTTC.

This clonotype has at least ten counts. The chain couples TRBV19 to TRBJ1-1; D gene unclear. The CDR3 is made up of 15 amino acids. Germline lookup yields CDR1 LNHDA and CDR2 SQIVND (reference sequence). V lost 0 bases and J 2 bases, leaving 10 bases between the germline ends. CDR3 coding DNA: TGTGCCAGTAGTATAGATCCTGGACTAAACACTGAAGCTTTCTTT. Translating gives CASSIDPGLNTEAFF.

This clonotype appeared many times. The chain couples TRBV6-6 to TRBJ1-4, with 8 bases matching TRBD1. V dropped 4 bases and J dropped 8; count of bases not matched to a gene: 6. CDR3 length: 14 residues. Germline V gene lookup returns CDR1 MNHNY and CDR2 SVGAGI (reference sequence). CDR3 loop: CASSSGTGGEKLFF. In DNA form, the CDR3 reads TGTGCCAGCAGTTCCGGGACAGGTGGAGAAAAACTGTTTTTT.

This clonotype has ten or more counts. CDR3: CASSGDRGLGEKLFF. The CDR3 DNA is TGTGCCAGCAGTGGGGACAGGGGGTTGGGTGAAAAACTGTTTTTT. This chain connects TRBV6-1 to TRBJ1-4; 11 bases fit TRBD1. Losses at the gene ends were 4 bases for V and 7 bases for J; bases not matched to a gene: 5. In germline, CDR1 is MNHNS, CDR2 SASEGT. The length of the CDR3 is 15 residues.

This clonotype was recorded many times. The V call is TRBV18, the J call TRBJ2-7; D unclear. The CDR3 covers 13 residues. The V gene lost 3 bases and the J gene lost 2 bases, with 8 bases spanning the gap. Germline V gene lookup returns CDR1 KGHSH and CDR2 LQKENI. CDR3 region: CASSPRTAYEQYF. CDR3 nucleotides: TGTGCCAGCTCACCCAGGACGGCCTACGAGCAGTACTTC.

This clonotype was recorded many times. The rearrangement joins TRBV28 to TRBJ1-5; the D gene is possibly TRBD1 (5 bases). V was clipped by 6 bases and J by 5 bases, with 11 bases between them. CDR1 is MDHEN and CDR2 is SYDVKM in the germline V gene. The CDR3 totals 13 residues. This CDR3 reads CASRGRPDQPQHF. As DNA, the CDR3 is TGTGCCAGCAGGGGACGACCCGATCAGCCCCAGCATTTT.

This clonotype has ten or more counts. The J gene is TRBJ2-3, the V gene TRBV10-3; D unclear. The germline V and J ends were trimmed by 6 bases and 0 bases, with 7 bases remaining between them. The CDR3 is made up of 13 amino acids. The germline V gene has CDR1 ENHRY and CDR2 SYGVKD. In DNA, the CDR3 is TGTGCCATCAGAATAGAGAGCACAGATACGCAGTATTTT. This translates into CAIRIESTDTQYF.

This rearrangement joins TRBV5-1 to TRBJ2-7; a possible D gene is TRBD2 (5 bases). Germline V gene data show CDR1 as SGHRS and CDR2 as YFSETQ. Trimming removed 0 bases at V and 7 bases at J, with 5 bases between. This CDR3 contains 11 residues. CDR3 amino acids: CASSLAGEQYF. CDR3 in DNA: TGCGCCAGCAGCTTGGCGGGGGAGCAGTACTTC. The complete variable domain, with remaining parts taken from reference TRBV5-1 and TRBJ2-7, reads KAGVTQTPRYLIKTRGQQVTLSCSPISGHRSVSWYQQTPGQGLQFLFEYFSETQRNKGNFPGRFSGRQFSNSRSEMNVSTLELGDSALYLCASSLAGEQYFGPGTRLTVT.